The rows below give T cell receptor beta chains drawn from one sample of a study of Ad26.COV2.S vaccination and SARS-CoV-2 variants. TCRdb's table, derived via immunoSEQ multiplex PCR, lists solely in-frame clones and lacks some. The sample records 300,000 to 400,000 clones, about 87% being singletons. This specimen consisted of peripheral blood, obtained in a trial of Ad26.COV2.S vaccine versus placebo. These receptors were taken from a person between 18 and 60 years old who received the Ad26.COV2.S COVID-19 vaccine or a placebo. Each CDR3 is given with its conserved first and last residue. D genes are given only for firm matches. The size of a clone is reported for some rows only, either as once, few or many, or as a class for expanded clones.

TRBJ2-2 | TRBD1 | TRBV7-3 | - | TGTGCCAGCAGCTTAGGCAGGGGGCAAGTCGGGGAGCTGTTTTTT | CASSLGRGQVGELFF
TRBJ1-2 | - | TRBV12-3/TRBV12-4 | - | TGTGCCAGCAGCCCGGGGATCTATGGCTACACCTTC | CASSPGIYGYTF
TRBJ1-5 | TRBD1 | TRBV6-5 | - | TGTGCCAGCAGTTCCGGGGACAGCCCAAGGCAGCCCCAGCATTTT | CASSSGDSPRQPQHF
TRBJ2-1 | TRBD2 | TRBV4-2 | - | TGTGCCAGCAGCCCCCATCCTAGCGGGAGGTACAATGAGCAGTTCTTC | CASSPHPSGRYNEQFF
TRBJ2-7 | - | TRBV16 | - | TGTGCCAGCAGCCAATCAACCGAGCAGTACTTC | CASSQSTEQYF
TRBJ1-6 | - | TRBV5-6 | - | TGTGCCAGCAGCTCGACCCACGGGGGTTCACCCCTCCACTTT | CASSSTHGGSPLHF
TRBJ2-7 | - | TRBV9 | - | TGTGCCAGCAGCGTAGAGGATACTACCTTGACGCAGTACTTC | CASSVEDTTLTQYF
TRBJ1-5 | - | TRBV7-3 | few | TGTGCCAGCAGTTCGACGGGTCCAAATCAGCCCCAGCATTTT | CASSSTGPNQPQHF
TRBJ1-6 | - | TRBV25-1 | - | TGTGCCAGCAGTGGAGGGACACCAAGGTATTCGGTCCTCCACTTT | CASSGGTPRYSVLHF
TRBJ1-5 | TRBD1 | TRBV7-9 | - | TGTGCCAGCAGCTCCGACAGGGAGAGCAATCAGCCCCAGCATTTT | CASSSDRESNQPQHF
TRBJ1-5 | - | TRBV2 | - | TGTGCCAGCACCACCTCGGCCGGGGGGGGGCAGCCCCAGCATTTT | CASTTSAGGGQPQHF
TRBJ1-2 | - | TRBV18 | - | TGTGCCAGCTCTCCTAACAGAGTCTACACCTTC | CASSPNRVYTF
TRBJ2-1 | TRBD2 | TRBV11-3 | - | TGTGCCAGCAGCTTAGTTCTAGCGGGGGTCTACAATGAGCAGTTCTTC | CASSLVLAGVYNEQFF
TRBJ2-1 | TRBD1 | TRBV5-4 | - | TGTGCCAGCAGCCTTGGACAGGGGTCCTACAATGAGCAGTTCTTC | CASSLGQGSYNEQFF
TRBJ1-6 | - | TRBV30 | few | TGTGCCTGGAGGCCAGCAGGGGTTGTCTATAATTCACCCCTCCACTTT | CAWRPAGVVYNSPLHF
TRBJ2-5 | TRBD2 | TRBV29-1 | - | TGCAGCGTTGGACGGAGGGGACTAGCGGGAGTCGGGCAAGAGACCCAGTACTTC | CSVGRRGLAGVGQETQYF
TRBJ1-1 | TRBD1 | TRBV7-9 | - | TGTGCCAGCAGCTTAATTTCCGGGACAGGGGGCGGCACTGAAGCTTTCTTT | CASSLISGTGGGTEAFF
TRBJ2-1 | - | TRBV7-9 | once | TGTGCCAGCAGCTTACAGTTGGAATACAATGAGCAGTTCTTC | CASSLQLEYNEQFF
TRBJ2-7 | - | TRBV6-5 | - | TGTGCCAGCAAACAGGATCGCTCCTACGAGCAGTACTTC | CASKQDRSYEQYF
TRBJ1-4 | - | TRBV3-1/TRBV3-2 | few | TGTGCCAGCAGCCAAGATCTGGACCCCACGGAAAAACTGTTTTTT | CASSQDLDPTEKLFF
TRBJ2-7 | - | TRBV28 | - | TGTGCCAGCAGCCAAGACACCCGATTTTTTGCCTACGAGCAGTACTTC | CASSQDTRFFAYEQYF
TRBJ1-2 | - | TRBV11-1 | - | TGTGCCAGCAGCGGGAGAGGGACCCGCTGGGGCTACACCTTC | CASSGRGTRWGYTF
TRBJ2-1 | - | TRBV5-4 | - | TGTGCCAGCAGCTTGGAAGGGTTGGGTGAGCAGTTCTTC | CASSLEGLGEQFF
TRBJ2-1 | TRBD1 | TRBV5-1 | - | TGCGCCAGCAGCTTAAATACAGGGGGCAATGAGCAGTTCTTC | CASSLNTGGNEQFF
TRBJ1-3 | - | TRBV9 | - | TGTGCCAGCAGCGTAGGGTCAGGCCCGTCTGGAAACACCATATATTTT | CASSVGSGPSGNTIYF
TRBJ2-3 | - | TRBV6-8 | - | TGTGCCAGCAGTTACCGGCAGGTCACAGATACGCAGTATTTT | CASSYRQVTDTQYF
TRBJ2-7 | TRBD1 | TRBV5-4 | - | TGTGCCAGCAGTTATCAGGGGGTTGGAAACGAGCAGTACTTC | CASSYQGVGNEQYF
TRBJ2-3 | TRBD1 | TRBV11-2 | - | TGTGCCAGCAGCTTGAGGGGGCGCGAGGCAGATACGCAGTATTTT | CASSLRGREADTQYF
TRBJ1-2 | TRBD1 | TRBV6-5 | once | TGTGCCAGCAGTTACTCAGGGGGCATCTACACCTTC | CASSYSGGIYTF
TRBJ2-4 | TRBD2 | TRBV27 | - | TGTGCCAGCAGTCCGGGACTAGCGGGAGCCAAAAACATTCAGTACTTC | CASSPGLAGAKNIQYF
TRBJ1-5 | - | TRBV6-1 | once | TGTGCCAGCAGTGAAGCTGGGGGAAGCAATCAGCCCCAGCATTTT | CASSEAGGSNQPQHF
TRBJ2-6 | - | TRBV4-2 | - | TGTGCCAGCAGCCAAGATGCAGGGTCAGGGGCCAACGTCCTGACTTTC | CASSQDAGSGANVLTF
TRBJ1-3 | - | TRBV14 | once | TGTGCCAGCAGCCCTCCCGGACTGATCTCTGGAAACACCATATATTTT | CASSPPGLISGNTIYF
TRBJ1-1 | - | TRBV19 | - | TGTGCCAGTAGTATAGGTCCGAAGTTGAACACTGAAGCTTTCTTT | CASSIGPKLNTEAFF
TRBJ1-3 | - | TRBV30 | - | TGTGCCTGGAGTGTCCAGGGGTTCGGAGGAAACACCATATATTTT | CAWSVQGFGGNTIYF
TRBJ2-7 | - | TRBV5-5 | - | TGTGCCAGCAGCTTGGAAACCTACGAGCAGTACTTC | CASSLETYEQYF
TRBJ1-1 | - | TRBV2 | - | TGTGCCAGCTCACGACGGTTACAGAACACTGAAGCTTTCTTT | CASSRRLQNTEAFF
TRBJ1-5 | TRBD1 | TRBV7-6 | - | TGTGCCAGCAGCTTAGGACAGGGGACAACCTATAGCAATCAGCCCCAGCATTTT | CASSLGQGTTYSNQPQHF
TRBJ2-2 | TRBD2 | TRBV7-2 | - | TGTGCCAGCAGCGGGGGGGACCACCGCACCGGGGAGCTGTTTTTT | CASSGGDHRTGELFF
TRBJ1-5 | - | TRBV21-1 | - | TGTGCCAGCAGCAAAGAAAGCAGGGGTCATCAGCCCCAGCATTTT | CASSKESRGHQPQHF
TRBJ2-7 | - | TRBV11-2 | - | TGTGCCAGCAGCTTAGTGGTTAGCGTCGGGGAGCAGTACTTC | CASSLVVSVGEQYF
TRBJ1-1 | - | TRBV11-2 | - | TGTGCCAGCACCGTAAGAGGCAACACTGAAGCTTTCTTT | CASTVRGNTEAFF